A selection of T cell receptor beta chains follows, all from one sample in a study of blood T cells in healthy people across ages. TCRdb processed the 5' RACE reads anew with MiXCR; each CDR3 protein has one entry. The sample lists 780,000 or so distinct CDR3 sequences; approximately 25% were seen once. Separately, the same data were catalogued under a study of T cells of mothers and their children.

Sequenced sample: blood. These TCRs come from a boy younger than 18 in good health. The CDR3 runs from the conserved cysteine through the conserved F or W. Each record gives: V gene, J gene, CDR3 protein.

TRBV11-2	TRBJ1-6	CASSLDGTDALHF
TRBV7-2	TRBJ2-3	CASSLNRERQYF
TRBV27	TRBJ1-1	CASGGQGTEAFF
TRBV7-2	TRBJ2-7	CASSPFGGYEQYF
TRBV13	TRBJ1-6	CASSSGGSSSHNSPLHF
TRBV28	TRBJ2-1	CASSPSRGSDLNEQFF
TRBV12-3/TRBV12-4	TRBJ1-4	CASTGARDEKLFF
TRBV20-1	TRBJ1-2	CSARAGTGFYGYTF
TRBV5-1	TRBJ2-7	CAGSLGMGSPYEQYF
TRBV14	TRBJ2-3	CASSQGQAKDTQYF
TRBV20-1	TRBJ2-2	CSAPAFNTGELFF
TRBV28	TRBJ1-1	CASSFWGGSNTEAFF
TRBV7-6	TRBJ2-2	CASSLNSPSNTGELFF
TRBV7-2	TRBJ2-6	CASSPEISGANVPTF
TRBV29-1	TRBJ1-5	CSVEEGGNQPQHF
TRBV6-2/TRBV6-3	TRBJ1-2	CASSLRDLEVNYGYTF